This entry lists 30 T cell receptor beta chains sequenced from one sample in a study of T-cell reconstitution after alpha-beta-depleted transplantation in children. Unique molecular identifiers were used to barcode this TCRbeta library. MiXCR, run by TCRdb on the PCR reads, gives a single entry per CDR3 protein. The profile covers 200,000 to 250,000 distinct CDR3 sequences, with 8% to 9.5% appearing a single time and approximately 6.2% taken by the ten largest. Here the sequenced sample was PBMCs from the stem cell graft donor, taken from the stem cell graft. The receptor source for this set is a human donor who donated a stem cell graft to a child with acute lymphoblastic leukemia.

In its sample, this clonotype was seen a few times. The chain uses TRBV5-4 and TRBJ1-2; 7 bases line up with TRBD1. CDR3 length: 15 amino acids. Germline trimming cut 4 bases from V and 4 bases from J; bases unmatched to any gene: 10. The germline V gene encodes CDR1 SGHNT and CDR2 YYREEE (reference sequence). The CDR3 is CASSPTRTGVYGYTF. The CDR3 coding sequence is TGTGCCAGCAGCCCTACCCGAACAGGGGTCTATGGCTACACCTTC.

In this sample, this clonotype turned up many times. CDR3 coding DNA: TGTGCCAGCAGCCGGGGTGATGGGGGCCCCTACGAGCAGTACTTC. Its protein product is CASSRGDGGPYEQYF. J is TRBJ2-7 and V is TRBV3-1; D is possibly TRBD1 (6 bases). Germline V gene sequence: CDR1 LGHDT, CDR2 YNNKEL (reference sequence). V lost 4 bases, J lost 2 bases, and 15 bases lay in between. This CDR3 spans 15 amino acids.

This clonotype was found many times. J is TRBJ2-1 and V is TRBV5-1, with D possibly matching TRBD1 (5 bases). The CDR3 consists of 14 residues. Trimming cost V 0 bases and J 6 bases, with 10 bases left between them. Germline lookup yields CDR1 SGHRS and CDR2 YFSETQ. The CDR3 DNA reads TGCGCCAGCAGCTTGGGGGGCGCGTCCAATGAGCAGTTCTTC. Residues: CASSLGGASNEQFF. Drawing the rest from reference TRBV5-1 and TRBJ2-1, the complete variable domain is KAGVTQTPRYLIKTRGQQVTLSCSPISGHRSVSWYQQTPGQGLQFLFEYFSETQRNKGNFPGRFSGRQFSNSRSEMNVSTLELGDSALYLCASSLGGASNEQFFGPGTRLTVL.

This clonotype was recorded many times. The chain is built from TRBV29-1 and TRBJ1-4; D is unresolved. V gave up 2 bases and J gave up 5 bases, with 6 bases separating them. The CDR3 spans 12 residues. The germline V gene encodes CDR1 SQVTM and CDR2 ANQGSEA. The CDR3 loop is CSVEWGNEKLFF. For the CDR3, the DNA is TGCAGCGTTGAATGGGGAAATGAAAAACTGTTTTTT.

This clonotype was seen ten or more times. The chain recombines TRBV6-5 with TRBJ2-1; tentatively, D is TRBD2 (7 bases). V was shortened by 6 bases and J by 7 bases, with 19 bases between the two germline ends. There are 15 residues in the CDR3. The germline V gene encodes CDR1 MNHEY and CDR2 SVGAGI. CDR3 coding DNA: TGTGCCAGCAGCCCTCTAGGGGGGGGGCAGAATGAGCAGTTCTTC. It specifies CASSPLGGGQNEQFF.

A few counts support this clonotype. The genes are TRBV20-1 and TRBJ1-6; no clear D. V was cut by 3 bases and J by 7 bases, with 25 bases left in between. CDR1 DFQATT and CDR2 SNEGSKA come from the germline V gene (reference sequence). The CDR3 runs 18 residues. The CDR3 region has the DNA TGCAGTGCTAGCCGATATCTCGACGGCGGGAGAGCGAATTCACCCCTCCACTTT. It encodes CSASRYLDGGRANSPLHF.

This clonotype was observed a handful of times. This rearrangement joins TRBV7-2 to TRBJ2-7; TRBD2 aligns across 9 bases. Unmatched junction bases numbered 4, after V lost 1 base and J lost 3 bases. Germline-derived CDR1 and CDR2 are SGHTA and FQGNSA. This CDR3 has 15 residues. The CDR3 loop is CASSLVLSGGYEQYF. In DNA, the CDR3 is TGTGCCAGCAGCTTAGTCCTTAGCGGGGGCTACGAGCAGTACTTC.

This clonotype showed up just a few times. J is TRBJ2-3 and V is TRBV18; D remains unclear. The germline V gene has CDR1 KGHSH and CDR2 LQKENI. This CDR3 has 13 residues. Trimming stripped 3 bases from V and 4 bases from J, with 8 bases between. CDR3 residues: CASSPEDPDTQYF. CDR3 DNA: TGTGCCAGCTCACCGGAAGACCCAGATACGCAGTATTTT.

This clonotype was counted ten times or more. This rearrangement joins TRBV3-1 to TRBJ2-5; no reliable D call. CDR1 and CDR2 (germline): LGHDT, YNNKEL (reference sequence). This CDR3 comprises 14 residues. Trimming left V 1 base short and J 5 bases short, with 11 bases between. The CDR3 DNA reads as TGTGCCAGCAGCCAAGGGGTCAGTGGCGAGACCCAGTACTTC. Translating gives CASSQGVSGETQYF.

V usage is TRBV7-9 and J usage is TRBJ1-4; TRBD1 is a possible D gene (5 bases). V shed 1 base and J shed 5 bases, with 11 bases lying between them. Germline V gives CDR1 SEHNR, CDR2 FQNEAQ (reference sequence). CDR3 length equals 15 residues. The CDR3 spells CASSLGHGTNEKLFF. CDR3 coding DNA: TGTGCCAGCAGCTTAGGTCACGGGACGAATGAAAAACTGTTTTTT.

This clonotype showed up many times. The V and J genes are TRBV20-1 and TRBJ2-7; 7 bases are a match to TRBD2. The V gene end was trimmed by 0 bases and the J gene end by 4 bases; junction bases not matched to a gene: 12. The CDR3 totals 16 residues. Germline values: CDR1 DFQATT, CDR2 SNEGSKA (reference sequence). CDR3 loop: CSAREGGVKGGYEQYF. CDR3 nucleotide sequence: TGCAGTGCTAGAGAGGGGGGGGTAAAGGGTGGTTACGAGCAGTACTTC.

This clonotype was seen only a few times. CDR3 sequence reads: CSASDGANVLTF. CDR3 in DNA: TGCAGTGCTAGCGATGGGGCCAACGTCCTGACTTTC. J is TRBJ2-6 and V is TRBV20-1; D is uncertain. The CDR3 is made up of 12 amino acids. The V gene's germline CDR1 is DFQATT and CDR2 SNEGSKA (reference sequence). V gave up 3 bases and J gave up 3 bases, with 3 bases separating them.

V and J are TRBV5-6 and TRBJ2-2; 8 nucleotides agree with TRBD2. Losses at the gene ends were 4 bases for V and 3 bases for J; bases not matched to a gene: 8. Germline values: CDR1 SGHDT, CDR2 YYEEEE. CDR3 length: 16 residues. The CDR3 nucleotides are TGTGCCAGCAGCCGACCGGGGGGGGCGGACACCGGGGAGCTGTTTTTT. Protein sequence: CASSRPGGADTGELFF.

In its sample, this clonotype was seen many times. V is TRBV19 and J is TRBJ2-5; the match to TRBD1 covers 9 bases. This CDR3 spans 13 amino acids. The J segment lost 4 bases and the V segment lost 10 bases, leaving 7 bases of the junction unmatched. From germline, CDR1 is LNHDA and CDR2 SQIVND (reference sequence). CDR3 amino acids: CAIRQGEAETQYF. DNA for the CDR3: TGTGCCATCCGACAGGGGGAGGCAGAGACCCAGTACTTC.

V gene TRBV3-1 combines with J gene TRBJ1-2; D may be TRBD1 (5 bases). Between the trimmed V and J ends, which lost 4 bases and 0 bases, there was a span of 12 bases. This CDR3 spans 15 amino acids. Germline loops: CDR1 LGHDT, CDR2 YNNKEL (reference sequence). In DNA form, the CDR3 reads TGTGCCAGCAGCCCAACAGGTCTGACTAACTATGGCTACACCTTC. Its translation is CASSPTGLTNYGYTF.

This clonotype has only one observation. The V gene is TRBV6-2 or TRBV6-3, the J gene TRBJ1-1, with D hard to call. Germline CDR1 MNHEY, CDR2 SVGEGT. There are 13 residues in the CDR3. V was cut by 4 bases and J by 5 bases, with 11 bases left in between. The DNA of the CDR3 is TGTGCCAGCAGTTGGCCAGTAGGGACTGAAGCTTTCTTT. This sequence encodes CASSWPVGTEAFF.

Points on this clonotype: One base away lies a much larger clone, so this may be a sequencing read error. V usage is TRBV21-1 and J usage is TRBJ1-1. TRBV21-1 is assigned pseudogene status. The CDR3 sequence is 15 residues long. The CDR3 nucleotides are TGTGTCAGCAGCAAAGCAGAGGCGGCGAACACTGAAGCTTTCTTT. The encoded protein is CVSSKAEAANTEAFF.

Concerning this clonotype: The junction does not match germline at one end; this may be a read error. The chain recombines TRBV5-1 with TRBJ2-5; TRBD2 matches at 7 bases. Germline CDR1 reads SGHRS; CDR2 reads YFSETQ. The CDR3 loop spans 13 amino acids. The DNA for the CDR3 is TGCGCCAGCAGCTTCCTAGCGGAAGAAACCCAGTACTTC. It is translated as CASSFLAEETQYF.

This clonotype has ten or more counts. The rearrangement joins TRBV5-1 to TRBJ2-1; tentative D call: TRBD2 (6 bases). From germline, CDR1 is SGHRS and CDR2 YFSETQ. The V gene lost 0 bases and the J gene lost 5 bases, with 12 bases spanning the gap. This CDR3 has 15 amino acids. CDR3 sequence reads: CASSLALGGDNEQFF. CDR3 coding DNA: TGCGCCAGCAGCTTGGCTCTGGGCGGGGACAATGAGCAGTTCTTC.

This clonotype was counted many times. The CDR3 loop is CASSEDRGPQETQYF. The CDR3 DNA follows: TGCGCCAGCAGCGAGGACAGGGGGCCTCAAGAGACCCAGTACTTC. The chain combines TRBV5-1 with TRBJ2-5; 11 positions agree with TRBD1. The CDR3 has 15 residues. V lost 4 bases, J lost 2 bases, and 4 bases stayed unmatched. The V gene's germline CDR1 is SGHRS and CDR2 YFSETQ.

Only a few counts were recorded for this clonotype. CDR3 coding DNA: TGTGCCAGCAGCACCCTAGCGGGGGCCACAGATACGCAGTATTTT. It yields the protein CASSTLAGATDTQYF. The chain recombines TRBV7-9 with TRBJ2-3; 10 bases match TRBD2. The CDR3 loop spans 15 amino acids. Losses at the gene ends were 5 bases for V and 2 bases for J; bases not matched to a gene: 4. Germline V gives CDR1 SEHNR, CDR2 FQNEAQ (reference sequence). Combining the CDR3 with reference TRBV7-9 and TRBJ2-3 gives the whole variable domain DTGVSQNPRHKITKRGQNVTFRCDPISEHNRLYWYRQTLGQGPEFLTYFQNEAQLEKSRLLSDRFSAERPKGSFSTLEIQRTEQGDSAMYLCASSTLAGATDTQYFGPGTRLTVL.

This clonotype was seen at least ten times. The rearrangement joins TRBV3-1 to TRBJ2-2, with 8 nucleotides matching TRBD2. This CDR3 has 17 residues. The junction had 11 bases not matched to a gene; V was cut back by 4 bases and J by 4 bases. Germline CDR1 reads LGHDT; CDR2 reads YNNKEL (reference sequence). This CDR3 is CASSPLAGGVGTGELFF. The DNA of the CDR3 is TGTGCCAGCAGCCCCCTGGCCGGGGGGGTGGGCACCGGGGAGCTGTTTTTT. Together with reference TRBV3-1 and TRBJ2-2, the CDR3 gives the full variable domain: DTAVSQTPKYLVTQMGNDKSIKCEQNLGHDTMYWYKQDSKKFLKIMFSYNNKELIINETVPNRFSPKSPDKAHLNLHINSLELGDSAVYFCASSPLAGGVGTGELFFGEGSRLTVL.

This clonotype was detected a few times. The rearrangement joins TRBV6-5 to TRBJ1-1; no definite D call. CDR3 size: 15 residues. Germline CDR1 reads MNHEY; CDR2 reads SVGAGI. The V and J ends lost 0 bases and 3 bases respectively, with 11 bases between them. The CDR3 DNA is TGTGCCAGCAGTTACTCGATGCTTACAGACACTGAAGCTTTCTTT. Its translation: CASSYSMLTDTEAFF.

This clonotype was picked up many times. V and J are TRBV5-1 and TRBJ2-2; D unclear. Trimming pared 1 base from V and 4 bases from J, leaving 11 bases between. Germline values: CDR1 SGHRS, CDR2 YFSETQ. The CDR3 extends over 15 amino acids. The CDR3 nucleotides are TGCGCCAGCAGCTTGTGGACCACGAGCACCGGGGAGCTGTTTTTT. This gives the protein CASSLWTTSTGELFF.

On this clonotype itself: A much larger clonotype is one base distant, so this may be a read error. The V call is TRBV18, the J call TRBJ2-7, with a possible D match to TRBD2 (5 bases). The V gene's germline CDR1 is KGHSH and CDR2 LQKENI. CDR3 length: 13 residues. The CDR3 sequence: CASSEGSSYEEYF. Written as DNA, the CDR3 is TGTGCCAGCTCCGAGGGTAGTTCCTACGAGGAGTACTTC.

The CDR3, as DNA: TGCGCCAGCAGCTTGGAACTAGCCAATACCTACAATGAGCAGTTCTTC. Its translation is CASSLELANTYNEQFF. The genes are TRBV5-1 and TRBJ2-1, with D possibly TRBD2 on 6 matching bases. The germline V and J ends were trimmed by 0 bases and 2 bases, with 12 bases remaining between them. The CDR3 has 16 amino acids. CDR1 and CDR2 (germline): SGHRS, YFSETQ. Full variable domain (outside the CDR3, taken from reference TRBV5-1 and TRBJ2-1): KAGVTQTPRYLIKTRGQQVTLSCSPISGHRSVSWYQQTPGQGLQFLFEYFSETQRNKGNFPGRFSGRQFSNSRSEMNVSTLELGDSALYLCASSLELANTYNEQFFGPGTRLTVL.

The V gene is TRBV6-4, the J gene TRBJ2-3; 13 nucleotides align to TRBD2. The germline V gene encodes CDR1 MRHNA and CDR2 SNTAGT. The CDR3 has 16 residues. The junction had 7 bases not matched to a gene; V was cut back by 5 bases and J by 5 bases. DNA of the CDR3: TGTGCCAGCAGTCCCGGACTAGCGGGGGATGTAGATACGCAGTATTTT. Translating gives CASSPGLAGDVDTQYF.

Turning to this clonotype: A much larger clone lies one base from this, so it may be a read error. As the CDR3 is not closed by the conserved phenylalanine or tryptophan, this likely results from a read error. The gene calls are TRBV20-1 and TRBJ1-1; D ambiguous. The V end lost 5 bases, the J end lost 1 base, and 5 bases lay between the germline ends. Germline CDR1 DFQATT, CDR2 SNEGSKA (reference sequence). The CDR3 loop spans 11 amino acids. CDR3 sequence reads: CSAERNTEAFC. The CDR3 coding sequence is TGCAGTGCTGAGCGGAACACTGAAGCTTTCTGT.

This clonotype was counted many times. The gene calls are TRBV29-1 and TRBJ2-3; the D is unclear. Trimming took off 5 bases at V and 2 bases at J, with 5 bases between the two ends. CDR1 and CDR2 (germline): SQVTM, ANQGSEA. The CDR3 has 11 amino acids. CDR3 in amino acids: CSVSTTDTQYF. CDR3 DNA sequence: TGCAGCGTTAGTACCACAGATACGCAGTATTTT.

This clonotype appeared a few times. This sequence joins TRBV10-3 and TRBJ1-2, with a tentative D call TRBD1 (6 bases). The CDR3 loop spans 15 amino acids. Trimming took 2 bases from V and 6 from J, leaving 16 bases between them. Per the germline V gene, CDR1 is ENHRY and CDR2 is SYGVKD. This CDR3 is CAISETHRVGDGYTF. The CDR3 nucleotides read TGTGCCATCAGTGAGACTCACAGGGTGGGGGATGGCTACACCTTC.